The present T cell receptor (beta chain) was sequenced within a study of cytomegalovirus exposure and HLA in healthy donors. From germline, CDR1 is MNHNY and CDR2 SVGAGI (reference sequence). Trimming took 6 bases from V and 4 from J; bases not matched to a gene: 11. CDR3 size: 16 residues. Findings and limits, study-wide: Reportedly, a later analysis found an Asian-associated ancestry cluster had fewer N-insertions than the roughly 630-donor mean. Despite most TCR sequences being rare, some public TCRs occurred in many donors. Available immune exposure information was restricted to CMV serostatus only. Among TCR beta chains, those listed as cytomegalovirus-associated numbered 164.

Concerning this clone: Its antigen remains unknown.

Vbeta (60) and Jbeta (13) primers were used in the PCR. Profiled with immunoSEQ multiplex PCR; TCRdb holds only in-frame clones, not every one. The sample includes approximately 120,000 clones, 74% seen only once; the top ten take less than 5%. The sample comprised PBMCs. The J gene is TRBJ1-4, the V gene TRBV6-6; TRBD1 agrees at 7 bases. The origin of this receptor is a woman in her forties or fifties in good health and CMV-seropositive. The CDR3 is CASRNRPGQLNEKLFF. In DNA form, the CDR3 reads TGTGCCAGCAGGAATCGACCGGGACAGCTTAATGAAAAACTGTTTTTT.